Many counts were recorded for the clone carrying this TCR beta chain. TCRdb re-called the 5' RACE reads through MiXCR, storing one row per CDR3 protein. The sample has 120,000 to 150,000 distinct CDR3 sequences; 6% to 6.5% are singletons. This entry is derived from a study of T-cell memory formation after mild COVID-19. The sequenced sample consisted of PBMCs or a T cell subset sorted from them (not recorded which). This receptor was taken from an adult woman who had mild COVID-19 (a few samples of this study predate the infection). Cell type and time point are not known.

Here the CDR3 reads CASRERTSWYQETQYF. The CDR3 nucleotides are TGTGCCAGCAGAGAAAGGACTAGTTGGTACCAAGAGACCCAGTACTTC. The J gene is TRBJ2-5, the V gene TRBV25-1, with 7 bases lining up with TRBD2. The junction had 10 bases not matched to a gene; V was cut back by 6 bases and J by 0 bases. Germline lookup yields CDR1 MGHDK and CDR2 SYGVNS. CDR3 length equals 16 residues.